This is a list of T cell receptor beta chains from one sample in a study of beta chain features in type 1 diabetes. The method was immunoSEQ multiplex PCR; TCRdb's version includes in-frame clones alone and lacks a portion of them. The top ten clones hold approximately 0.5% of a sample with around 100,000 clones, about 26% of them seen once. Sequenced material: central memory CD4+ T cells from blood. The receptors were gathered from a woman between 18 and 29 years old with type 1 diabetes. CDR3s include the opening cysteine and the closing phenylalanine or tryptophan. Size is omitted from some rows. Given values are once, few, many or a class for expanded clones.

clone size,J gene,V gene,CDR3 protein
.,TRBJ2-5,TRBV9,CASSVGGLAGQETQYF
.,TRBJ2-7,TRBV6-5,CASSYAGQGPYEQYF
few,TRBJ1-4,TRBV5-1,CASLSEKLFF
.,TRBJ2-3,TRBV2,CASSPGLAGGADTQYF
few,TRBJ2-5,TRBV7-9,CASSLGLAGGTETQYF
few,TRBJ2-1,TRBV11-3,CASARGSNEQFF
.,TRBJ1-5,TRBV29-1,CSAETPNQPQHF
.,TRBJ2-1,TRBV15,CATSDPGLEQFF
.,TRBJ1-5,TRBV5-1,CASSPTGGDQPQHF
few,TRBJ1-5,TRBV10-3,CAISDSRGNQPQHF
.,TRBJ2-1,TRBV7-9,CASSQKPGTSGSRFF
.,TRBJ1-2,TRBV30,CAWVARDRALSGYTF
many,TRBJ2-3,TRBV4-3,CASSQDYKRGGPDTQYF
.,TRBJ1-1,TRBV11-2,CASSPVNTEAFF
few,TRBJ2-7,TRBV19,CASSGGTGGSSYEQYF
.,TRBJ1-1,TRBV6-1,CASSDPGQAPWRTEAFF
few,TRBJ1-2,TRBV5-6,CASNPRQGHGYTF
few,TRBJ1-5,TRBV6-5,CASSYAGSGQPQHF
.,TRBJ1-1,TRBV30,CAWNYRGSTEAFF
.,TRBJ2-2,TRBV5-1,CASSHSGGTNTGELFF
.,TRBJ2-5,TRBV6-5,CASSSGTRETQYF
few,TRBJ2-4,TRBV5-1,CASSLEVGRDIQYF
many,TRBJ2-1,TRBV4-3,CASSPRGTYNEQFF
.,TRBJ2-1,TRBV5-1,CASSLLAGGINEQFF
.,TRBJ2-5,TRBV18,CASSLGQQETQYF
once,TRBJ1-2,TRBV2,CASRDNPGANYGYTF
few,TRBJ1-4,TRBV28,CASSPGLTNEKLFF
.,TRBJ2-1,TRBV10-1,CASIIGLADSYNEQFF
.,TRBJ2-3,TRBV5-8,CASNPWTSGIIDTQYF
.,TRBJ1-1,TRBV18,CASSPGAGRGEAFF
few,TRBJ2-4,TRBV11-2,CASSPQVGTKNIQYF